This T cell receptor beta chain came from a study of T cells in Graves' hyperthyroidism and ophthalmopathy. In germline, CDR1 is MGHRA, CDR2 YSYEKL. The CDR3 contains 13 residues. Unmatched junction bases numbered 6, after V lost 4 bases and J lost 7 bases. Many counts were recorded for this clonotype. Its antigen is unidentified. General study findings and limits: Stable hyperthyroidism was separated from ophthalmopathy by a model based on 13 V-J features.

TCR beta CDR3 region amplification was performed from RNA transcripts. HTBI primers were employed in a first-round RT-PCR of the TCR CDR3. TCRdb used MiXCR to reprocess the multiplex PCR reads, holding one entry per CDR3 protein. The sample consists of about 350,000 distinct CDR3 sequences, approximately 19% of them appearing once. The receptor was isolated from a young woman with Graves' hyperthyroidism. The specimen was blood. This rearrangement joins TRBV4-1 to TRBJ1-2; 7 bases are a match to TRBD1. The CDR3 spells CASSRTTGVGYTF. CDR3 sequence (DNA): TGCGCCAGCAGCCGTACCACAGGGGTTGGCTACACCTTC.